Below, one TCR beta chain is given with its context. A much larger clone lies a single base off, so this may be a read error. CDR1 is SGHRS and CDR2 is YFSETQ in the germline V gene. The CDR3 totals 15 residues. Trimming left V 4 bases short and J 8 bases short, with 16 bases between. The data originate from a study of T cells in Graves' hyperthyroidism and ophthalmopathy. TCR beta CDR3 sequences were amplified from RNA transcripts. TCR CDR3 regions were first amplified by RT-PCR with HTBI primers. MiXCR, run by TCRdb on the multiplex PCR reads, gives a single entry per CDR3 protein. Of about 530,000 distinct CDR3 sequences in the sample, 17% were seen once. The PBMCs were sourced from fresh peripheral blood (around 9.9 ml).

The receptor comes from a woman younger than 30 with Graves' ophthalmopathy. V gene TRBV5-1 combines with J gene TRBJ1-6; D uncertain. Input material: blood. The CDR3: CASSRDTSADSPLHF. The CDR3 DNA is TGCGCCAGCAGCCGAGACACAAGCGCTGATTCACCCCTCCACTTT.